This is a list of T cell receptor beta chains from one sample in a study of response to subunit inactivated influenza vaccine. One entry per CDR3 protein results from TCRdb running MiXCR on the RT-PCR reads. The data show 800,000 or so distinct CDR3 sequences, with 20% to 25% seen just once and roughly 10% held by the top ten. Sequencing used PBMCs from blood, obtained more than 4 days after vaccination. Receptors were obtained from a man aged 50-60 years who received an inactivated influenza vaccine. The conserved cysteine and the conserved F or W are not part of the CDR3 here. Some rows mark clone size as missing; the rest say once, few, many or name a class of expanded clone.

>few|TRBV12-3/TRBV12-4|TRBJ1-1
ASRRRGQGTEAF
>many|TRBV12-3/TRBV12-4|TRBJ1-1
ASSAQTNTEAF
>few|TRBV24-1|TRBJ2-3
ATSGAGGPEDTQY
>NA|TRBV20-1|TRBJ2-1
SASPLRRESYNEQF
>NA|TRBV25-1|TRBJ1-6
ASRETRGSGIHDSPLH
>NA|TRBV6-1|TRBJ2-5
ASRDMGETQY
>NA|TRBV12-3/TRBV12-4|TRBJ1-2
ASCPGQGVLYGYT
>NA|TRBV18|TRBJ2-4
ASSPVALISVAKNIQY
>few|TRBV28|TRBJ2-5
ASSPAEAGRAETQY
>few|TRBV29-1|TRBJ2-7
SVDLPRQGRVREQY
>few|TRBV5-5|TRBJ2-7
ASSSAGRSYEQY
>few|TRBV4-3|TRBJ2-3
ASSQVGRLAPTDTQY
>many|TRBV10-3|TRBJ2-7
AISVGTSGPYEQY
>NA|TRBV29-1|TRBJ2-7
SVGPSRYYEQY
>few|TRBV12-3/TRBV12-4|TRBJ1-4
ASSDNEKLF
>NA|TRBV6-1|TRBJ2-1
ASGPGGGYNEQF
>NA|TRBV4-1|TRBJ1-2
ASSARQGEGVDPYGYT
>NA|TRBV12-3/TRBV12-4|TRBJ1-5
ASSLGQMGNQPQH
>NA|TRBV5-1|TRBJ2-3
ASSLDVWTPTDTQY
>few|TRBV4-3|TRBJ2-3
ASSQDWRTGGRTDTQY
>NA|TRBV20-1|TRBJ2-1
SARLTYNEQF
>few|TRBV9|TRBJ2-5
ASSPGVEETQY
>NA|TRBV12-3/TRBV12-4|TRBJ1-1
ASKTLNTEAF
>NA|TRBV6-1|TRBJ1-2
ASTYSGDYYGYT
>NA|TRBV29-1|TRBJ2-7
SGRWPGSYEQY
>NA|TRBV20-1|TRBJ2-5
SAYKETQY
>few|TRBV6-5|TRBJ2-3
ASSYDGLAGGPPDTQY
>NA|TRBV6-2/TRBV6-3|TRBJ2-3
ASSYLGSITQY
>many|TRBV20-1|TRBJ1-1
SARVRGAF
>NA|TRBV10-3|TRBJ2-4
AISQTGTPGGDIQY
>NA|TRBV7-9|TRBJ2-4
ASSPPGHAKNIQY
>few|TRBV12-3/TRBV12-4|TRBJ1-4
ASSLRGSNEKLF
>few|TRBV11-2|TRBJ2-7
ASSLTPGTYEQY
>few|TRBV12-3/TRBV12-4|TRBJ1-1
ASSLRFNTEAF
>NA|TRBV20-1|TRBJ2-7
SADSGTPTTYEQY
>NA|TRBV7-6|TRBJ2-1
ASSYQLAGGYNEQF
>NA|TRBV15|TRBJ2-7
ATSSRGGYEQY
>few|TRBV20-1|TRBJ1-6
SAPPGTDDSPLH
>NA|TRBV28|TRBJ1-1
ASRSDQNAEAF
>NA|TRBV7-9|TRBJ2-7
ASSLLDNRGEQY
>once|TRBV5-5|TRBJ2-1
ASSLLATNEQF
>few|TRBV4-1|TRBJ2-3
ASSPTSLTDTQY
>NA|TRBV6-1|TRBJ2-5
ASQRWSGTLQETQY
>NA|TRBV7-2|TRBJ2-1
ASRRDRVNEQF
>NA|TRBV2|TRBJ2-3
ASSEEPLSTDTQY
>NA|TRBV20-1|TRBJ1-5
SASRSGNQPQH
>many|TRBV7-8|TRBJ1-1
ASSLGGGGLTRNTEAF
>NA|TRBV6-1|TRBJ1-2
ASRETGTGGGYT
>few|TRBV4-3|TRBJ1-1
ASSQVSSGGTEAF